This T cell receptor beta chain was identified in a study of T cell responses to AZD1222 COVID-19 vaccine. Points from the study as a whole: The breadth and depth of Spike-specific TCRs increased once two AZD1222 doses had been given. None of the repertoires were sampled until the peak T cell response had passed.

The repertoire was sequenced with immunoSEQ multiplex PCR; TCRdb's copy has only in-frame clones and lacks some. The table lists some 120,000 clones, more than 85% of them singletons. A note on this clone: Its specificity is not known.

CDR3 size: 11 residues. Between the trimmed V and J ends, which lost 1 base and 10 bases, there was a span of 5 bases. Looked up from germline, CDR1 is SGHDN and CDR2 is FVKESK. The specimen was peripheral blood, collected on day 0 of MenACWY control vaccination. The chain has TRBV14 and TRBJ2-1; D not resolved. The source of this sequence is an adult in good health. The CDR3 loop is CASSQGREQFF. CDR3 nucleotides: TGTGCCAGCAGCCAAGGGCGGGAGCAGTTCTTC.